The sequence of this T cell receptor (beta chain) was determined in a study of PD-1 blockade in classical Hodgkin lymphoma. Findings and limits, study-wide: Complete responders had baseline diversity similar to newly diagnosed patients.

Time point described: cycle 4 day 1 (C4D1), after 5 to 7 weeks of nivolumab. With no exception, relapse followed autologous stem cell transplantation in all patients, and brentuximab vedotin exposure varied. V shed 4 bases and J shed 8 bases, with 14 bases lying between them. Germline V gene sequence: CDR1 SEHNR, CDR2 FQNEAQ (reference sequence). CDR3 size: 13 residues. Data came from immunoSEQ multiplex PCR; TCRdb stores just in-frame clones and leaves some out. The table records about 41,000 clones, approximately 71% of them present only once. A note on this clone: The antigen remains undetermined.

This specimen consisted of peripheral blood mononuclear cells (PBMCs), obtained before the fourth cycle of nivolumab. The sequence was obtained from a human donor with classical Hodgkin lymphoma. V gene TRBV7-9 combines with J gene TRBJ1-2; D remains ambiguous. The CDR3 DNA follows: TGTGCCAGCAGCTCCTACAAAGGCGACGGCTACACCTTC. Its translation: CASSSYKGDGYTF.